This T cell receptor beta chain was profiled in a study of T cells in Graves' hyperthyroidism and ophthalmopathy. Study-wide results and limits: From stable hyperthyroidism, ophthalmopathy was separated by a 13 V-J model. For ophthalmopathy, model prediction preceded onset by a median roughly 6.3 months.

Trimming removed 8 bases from V and 4 bases from J; junction bases left unmatched: 6. This CDR3 is built from 14 residues. TCR beta CDR3 regions were amplified from RNA transcripts. Primed by the HTBI set, a first-round RT-PCR was run on the TCR CDR3. From the multiplex PCR reads, TCRdb called clonotypes with MiXCR, one entry per CDR3 protein. The sample has almost 350,000 distinct CDR3 sequences, around a sixth seen once. This clonotype has at least ten counts. Its antigen is undetermined. The source of this sequence is a woman aged 40 to 50 with Graves' ophthalmopathy. This chain connects TRBV12-3 or TRBV12-4 to TRBJ2-7; 12 bases are a match to TRBD2. Sequencing was performed on blood. Here the CDR3 DNA reads TGTGCCAGCGGTAGGACTAGCGGGATGTACGAGCAGTACTTC. The encoded protein is CASGRTSGMYEQYF.